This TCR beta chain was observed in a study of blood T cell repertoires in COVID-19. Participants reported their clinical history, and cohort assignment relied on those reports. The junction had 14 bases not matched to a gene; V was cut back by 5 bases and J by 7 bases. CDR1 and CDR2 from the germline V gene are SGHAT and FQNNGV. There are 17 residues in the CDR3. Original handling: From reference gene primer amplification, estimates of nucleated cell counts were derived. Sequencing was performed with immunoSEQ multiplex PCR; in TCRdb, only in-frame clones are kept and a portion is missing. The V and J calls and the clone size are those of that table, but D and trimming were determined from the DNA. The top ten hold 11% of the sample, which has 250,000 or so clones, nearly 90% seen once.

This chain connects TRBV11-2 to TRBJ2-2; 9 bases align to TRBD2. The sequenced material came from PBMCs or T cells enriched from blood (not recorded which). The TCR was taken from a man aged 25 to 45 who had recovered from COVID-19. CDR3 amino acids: CASSPTPSGGISGELFF. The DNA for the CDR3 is TGTGCCAGCAGCCCCACCCCCAGCGGGGGGATAAGCGGGGAGCTGTTTTTT.